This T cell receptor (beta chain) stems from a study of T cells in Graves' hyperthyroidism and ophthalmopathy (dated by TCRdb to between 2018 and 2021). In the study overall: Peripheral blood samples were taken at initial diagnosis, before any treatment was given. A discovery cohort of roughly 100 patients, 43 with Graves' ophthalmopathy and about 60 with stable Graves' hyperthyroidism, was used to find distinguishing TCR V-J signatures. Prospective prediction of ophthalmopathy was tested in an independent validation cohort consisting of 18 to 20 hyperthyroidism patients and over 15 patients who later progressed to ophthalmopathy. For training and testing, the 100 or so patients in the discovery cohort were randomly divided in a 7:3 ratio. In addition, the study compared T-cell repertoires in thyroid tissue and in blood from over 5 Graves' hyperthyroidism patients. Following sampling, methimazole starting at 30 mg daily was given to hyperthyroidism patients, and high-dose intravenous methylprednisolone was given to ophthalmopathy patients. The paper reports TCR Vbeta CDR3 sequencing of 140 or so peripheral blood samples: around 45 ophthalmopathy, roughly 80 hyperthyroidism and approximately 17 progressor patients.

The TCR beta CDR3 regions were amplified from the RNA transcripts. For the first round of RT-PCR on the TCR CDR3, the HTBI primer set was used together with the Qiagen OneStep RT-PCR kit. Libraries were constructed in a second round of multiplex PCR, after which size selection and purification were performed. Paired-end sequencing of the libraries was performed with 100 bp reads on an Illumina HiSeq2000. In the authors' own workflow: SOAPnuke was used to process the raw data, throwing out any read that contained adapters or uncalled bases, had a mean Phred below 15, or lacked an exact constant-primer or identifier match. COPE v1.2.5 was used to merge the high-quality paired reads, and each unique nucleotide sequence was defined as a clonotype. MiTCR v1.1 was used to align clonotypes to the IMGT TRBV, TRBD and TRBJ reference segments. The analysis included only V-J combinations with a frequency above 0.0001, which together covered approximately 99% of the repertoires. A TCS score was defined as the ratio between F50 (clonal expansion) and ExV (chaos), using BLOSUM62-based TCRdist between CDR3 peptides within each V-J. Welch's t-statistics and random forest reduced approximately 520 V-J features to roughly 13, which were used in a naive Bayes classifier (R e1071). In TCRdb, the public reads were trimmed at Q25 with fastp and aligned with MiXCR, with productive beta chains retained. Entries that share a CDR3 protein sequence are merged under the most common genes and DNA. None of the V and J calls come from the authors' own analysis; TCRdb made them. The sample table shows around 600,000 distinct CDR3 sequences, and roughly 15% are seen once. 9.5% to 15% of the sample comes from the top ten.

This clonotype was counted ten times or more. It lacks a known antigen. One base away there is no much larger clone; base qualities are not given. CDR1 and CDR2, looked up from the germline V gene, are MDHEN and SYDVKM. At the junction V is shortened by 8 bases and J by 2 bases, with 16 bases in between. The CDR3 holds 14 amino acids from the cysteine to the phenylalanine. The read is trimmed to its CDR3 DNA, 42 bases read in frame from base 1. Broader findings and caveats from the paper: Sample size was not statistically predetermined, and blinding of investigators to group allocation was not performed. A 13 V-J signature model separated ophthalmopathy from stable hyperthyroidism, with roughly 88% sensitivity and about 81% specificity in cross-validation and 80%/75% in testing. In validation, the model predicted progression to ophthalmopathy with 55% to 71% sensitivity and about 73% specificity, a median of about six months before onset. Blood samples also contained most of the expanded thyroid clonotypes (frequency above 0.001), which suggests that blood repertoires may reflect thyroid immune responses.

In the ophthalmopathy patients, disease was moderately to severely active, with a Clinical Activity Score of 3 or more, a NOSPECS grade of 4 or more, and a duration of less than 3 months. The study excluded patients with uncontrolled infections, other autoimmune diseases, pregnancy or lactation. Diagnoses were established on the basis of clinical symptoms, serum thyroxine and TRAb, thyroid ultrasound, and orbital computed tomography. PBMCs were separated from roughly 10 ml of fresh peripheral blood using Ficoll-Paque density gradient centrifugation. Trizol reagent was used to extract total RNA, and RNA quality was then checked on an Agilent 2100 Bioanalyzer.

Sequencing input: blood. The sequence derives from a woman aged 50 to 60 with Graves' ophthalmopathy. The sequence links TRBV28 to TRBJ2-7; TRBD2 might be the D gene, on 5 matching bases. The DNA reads TGTGCCAGCGGGGAGCGGATTCTAACCTACGAGCAGTACTTC. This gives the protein CASGERILTYEQYF.